What follows describes a single T cell receptor beta chain. This sample is drawn from a study of blood T cell repertoires in COVID-19. Study in general: PBMCs, B-cell-depleted T cells, or T cells were the source of the cDNA or gDNA that made up the material.

The CDR3 loop spans 15 amino acids. Per germline, CDR1 SGHDT and CDR2 YYEEEE. The V end was cut by 4 bases, the J end by 3 bases, with 14 bases between. Only in-frame clones appear in the TCRdb table, and some are missing; sequencing was by immunoSEQ multiplex PCR. The table includes over 15,000 clones, about 91% detected once. The clonotype was recovered from a human donor in a cohort sampled during active COVID-19. Sequencing input: peripheral blood. The V and J genes are TRBV5-6 and TRBJ2-4, with TRBD1 as a possible D gene (6 bases). The CDR3 bases are TGTGCCAGCAGCCTCTTGGCAGGGGACAAAAACATTCAGTACTTC. Protein product: CASSLLAGDKNIQYF.